A single sample is the source of the 15 T cell receptor beta chains below, sequenced in a study of blood T cells in healthy people across ages. The authors ran a second PCR of roughly 6 to 12 cycles using a sample-barcoded 5' primer and a J-beta primer mix. MiXCR, run by TCRdb on the 5' RACE reads, gives a single entry per CDR3 protein. The top ten hold just under 25% of the sample, which has around 500,000 distinct CDR3 sequences, about 45% seen once. The sample taken for sequencing was blood. The receptors shown here come from a man older than 75 in good health.

This chain links TRBV4-3 with TRBJ2-1; 9 bases align to TRBD2. This CDR3 spans 14 amino acids. V gave up 3 bases and J gave up 5 bases; unmatched junction bases: 2. Per the germline V gene, CDR1 is LGHNA and CDR2 is YSLEER. CDR3 residues: CASSQLAGHNEQFF. Here the CDR3 DNA reads TGCGCCAGCAGCCAGCTAGCGGGGCACAATGAGCAGTTCTTC.

This clonotype was seen more than once but under ten times. The genes are TRBV2 and TRBJ2-5; D ambiguous. The V gene's germline CDR1 is SNHLY and CDR2 FYNNEI. V lost 6 bases and J lost 10, with 9 bases in between. CDR3 size: 10 residues. The CDR3 sequence: CASSVKIQYF. In DNA form, the CDR3 reads TGTGCCAGCAGCGTGAAAATCCAGTACTTC. Together with reference TRBV2 and TRBJ2-5, the CDR3 gives the full variable domain: EPEVTQTPSHQVTQMGQEVILRCVPISNHLYFYWYRQILGQKVEFLVSFYNNEISEKSEIFDDQFSVERPDGSNFTLKIRSTKLEDSAMYFCASSVKIQYFGPGTRLLVL.

The chain carries TRBV7-2 and TRBJ2-2, with D tentatively TRBD1 (6 bases). The CDR3 runs 15 residues. Trimming stripped 2 bases from V and 0 bases from J, with 7 bases between. CDR1 is SGHTA, CDR2 FQGNSA, per germline. CDR3 in amino acids: CASSLWGPNTGELFF. The DNA of the CDR3 is TGTGCCAGCAGCTTATGGGGGCCGAACACCGGGGAGCTGTTTTTT.

With regard to this clonotype: A much larger clone differs from this one at a single base, so this may be a read error. The rearrangement joins TRBV28 to TRBJ2-5; the D is unclear. The J call is uncertain, as TRBJ2-1 better fits the DNA end. This CDR3 has 13 residues. CDR1 and CDR2 from the germline V gene are MDHEN and SYDVKM. CDR3 DNA: TGTGCCAGCTATAACTACATACAAGAGACCCAGTTCTTC. Translated, it gives CASYNYIQETQFF.

CDR3 residues: CASSVDYPGARLTEETQYF. The CDR3 DNA reads TGTGCCAGCAGCGTAGATTATCCCGGGGCTCGACTTACGGAAGAGACCCAGTACTTC. This chain links TRBV9 with TRBJ2-5, with D perhaps matching TRBD1 or TRBD2 (5 bases each). V was pared by 0 bases and J by 3 bases, with 24 bases between. The germline V gene has CDR1 SGDLS and CDR2 YYNGEE. This CDR3 has 19 amino acids.

J is TRBJ2-7 and V is TRBV7-2; D ambiguous. The end of the DNA aligns better with TRBJ2-5, so the J call may be wrong. Germline values: CDR1 SGHTA, CDR2 FQGNSA. The CDR3 loop spans 16 amino acids. CDR3 region: CASSLDSNRIKETQYF. CDR3 coding DNA: TGTGCCAGCAGCTTAGACTCCAATAGAATTAAAGAGACCCAGTACTTC.

Comment on this clonotype: The junction and the germline gene differ at one end; a read error may be behind it. The chain carries TRBV18 and TRBJ2-3; D assignment may be TRBD1 or TRBD2 (5 bases each). This CDR3 is 12 amino acids long. Germline V gene data show CDR1 as KGHSH and CDR2 as LQKENI. CDR3 nucleotide sequence: TGCGCCAGCTCTGTCCCCCCGGGGCGGCAGTATTTT. The encoded protein is CASSVPPGRQYF.

The CDR3 nucleotides are TGTGCCAGCAGCTTCGACTATCCCCTTTCTCACGGGCAGTACTTC. Protein: CASSFDYPLSHGQYF. The rearrangement links TRBV11-1 to TRBJ2-7; D might be TRBD2 (5 bases). Trimming pared 3 bases from V and 9 bases from J, leaving 21 bases between. CDR3 length: 15 amino acids. Germline V gives CDR1 SGHAT, CDR2 FQDESV (reference sequence).

This clonotype was counted between two and nine times. The chain has TRBV20-1 and TRBJ2-3; 10 nucleotides align to TRBD2. CDR3 length: 13 residues. CDR1 is DFQATT, CDR2 SNEGSKA, per germline (reference sequence). As DNA, the CDR3 is TGCGCCGCCGGGACTAGCGGCACAGATACGCAGTATTTT. Protein product: CAAGTSGTDTQYF.

CDR3 nucleotide sequence: TGTGCCAGCAGCTTTGCTTCGAAGACCGAGCAGTTCTTC. Translation: CASSFASKTEQFF. The chain is built from TRBV5-4 and TRBJ2-1; D is unclear. V lost 2 bases and J 10 bases, leaving 13 bases between the germline ends. This CDR3 is 13 amino acids long. CDR1 and CDR2 (germline): SGHNT, YYREEE (reference sequence).

This chain links TRBV7-2 with TRBJ2-1, with D unclear. Trimming removed 5 bases from V and 0 bases from J, with 11 bases in between. The germline CDR1 and CDR2 sequences are SGHTA and FQGNSA. This CDR3 is built from 15 residues. The CDR3 spells CASSRTYSSYNEQFF. CDR3 in DNA: TGTGCCAGCAGCCGGACGTATAGCTCCTACAATGAGCAGTTCTTC.

Comment on this clonotype: This may be a read error, as it is one base from a much larger clone. The rearrangement joins TRBV6-5 to TRBJ2-1; no definite D call. The V end was cut by 2 bases, the J end by 3 bases, with 11 bases between. The CDR3 has 15 amino acids. CDR1 MNHEY and CDR2 SVGAGI come from the germline V gene. The CDR3 DNA sequence: TGTGCCAGCAGTTACGCGTCGGCGTACTACAATGAGCAGTTCTTC. Its translation is CASSYASAYYNEQFF.

The genes are TRBV27 and TRBJ2-3; no clear D gene. The V end lost 6 bases, the J end lost 0 bases, and 13 bases lay between the germline ends. The germline V gene has CDR1 MNHEY and CDR2 SMNVEV (reference sequence). CDR3 size: 15 residues. The CDR3 nucleotides read TGTGCCAGCAGCCTCCGACTGGGCAGCACAGATACGCAGTATTTT. Amino acid sequence: CASSLRLGSTDTQYF.

This clonotype was seen only a few times. The chain recombines TRBV20-1 with TRBJ1-2, with 8 bases fitting TRBD1. CDR1 and CDR2 (germline): DFQATT, SNEGSKA (reference sequence). The CDR3 contains 16 residues. J was trimmed by 5 bases and V by 0 bases; bases with no gene match: 11. In nucleotides, the CDR3 is TGCAGTGCTAGAGAGGATCCGTGGACAGGGATTTATGGCTACACCTTC. Its translation: CSAREDPWTGIYGYTF.

The chain uses TRBV7-2 and TRBJ2-6; the D gene could be TRBD1 or TRBD2 (5 bases each). The CDR3 extends over 17 amino acids. With 5 bases removed from V and 2 bases from J, the gap between germline ends came to 16 bases. Germline V gene data show CDR1 as SGHTA and CDR2 as FQGNSA. The CDR3 region has the DNA TGTGCCAGCAGCACACGGGGCTTCCCCCCTGGGGCCAACGTCCTGACTTTC. Translation: CASSTRGFPPGANVLTF.